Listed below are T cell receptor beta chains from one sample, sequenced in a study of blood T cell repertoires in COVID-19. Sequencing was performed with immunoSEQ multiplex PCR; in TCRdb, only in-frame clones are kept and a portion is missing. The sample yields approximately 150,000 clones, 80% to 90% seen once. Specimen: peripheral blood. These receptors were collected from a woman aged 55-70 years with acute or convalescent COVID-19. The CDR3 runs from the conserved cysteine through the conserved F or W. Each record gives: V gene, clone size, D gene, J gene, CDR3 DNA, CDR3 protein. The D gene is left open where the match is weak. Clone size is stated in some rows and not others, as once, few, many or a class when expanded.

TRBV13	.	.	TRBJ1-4	TGTGCCAGCAGCTTAGGCCTAGGGGAAGGTGAAAAACTGTTTTTT	CASSLGLGEGEKLFF
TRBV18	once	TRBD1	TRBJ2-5	TGTGCCAGCTCAAAGTCAGGGGGCACGGAGACCCAGTACTTC	CASSKSGGTETQYF
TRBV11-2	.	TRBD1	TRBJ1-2	TGTGCCAGCAGCCTCCTGACAGGGGGCGCGTCCCCGAATGGCTACACCTTC	CASSLLTGGASPNGYTF
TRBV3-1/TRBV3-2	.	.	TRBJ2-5	TGTGCCAGCAGCCTCGGGGTTTTCGAGACCCAGTACTTC	CASSLGVFETQYF
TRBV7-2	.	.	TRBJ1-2	TGTGCCAGCAGCTCCAGTCGGACAAACTATGGCTACACCTTC	CASSSSRTNYGYTF
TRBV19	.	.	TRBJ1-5	TGTGCCAGTAGTATAGGGGGCCAGCCCCAGCATTTT	CASSIGGQPQHF
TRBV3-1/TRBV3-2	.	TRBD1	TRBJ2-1	TGTGCCAGCAGCCCCCTAGGACAGGGGAAGACTTACAATGAGCAGTTCTTC	CASSPLGQGKTYNEQFF
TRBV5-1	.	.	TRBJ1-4	TGCGCCAGCAGCTTGGGAGGCAGCTCGGCTTCGGAAAAACTGTTTTTT	CASSLGGSSASEKLFF
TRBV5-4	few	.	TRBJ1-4	TGTGCCAGCAGCTTGGACCGAGGGACTAATGAAAAACTGTTTTTT	CASSLDRGTNEKLFF
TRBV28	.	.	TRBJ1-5	TGTGCCAGCAGCTACGGAGGGGGCAATCAGCCCCAGCATTTT	CASSYGGGNQPQHF
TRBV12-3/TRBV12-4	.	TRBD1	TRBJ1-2	TGTGCCAGCAGTAGGACAGGCGCCTATGGCTACACCTTC	CASSRTGAYGYTF